These 25 T cell receptor beta chains came from one sample sequenced in a study of T cell responses to AZD1222 COVID-19 vaccine. The table came from immunoSEQ multiplex PCR; TCRdb's copy has only in-frame clones and leaves some out. The sample contains 54,000 or so clones, approximately 88% of which appear only once. Sample: peripheral blood, taken on day 0 of AZD1222 vaccination. These receptor sequences come from an adult in good health.

The gene calls are TRBV6-5 and TRBJ2-7, with a possible D match to TRBD1 (5 bases). Per the germline V gene, CDR1 is MNHEY and CDR2 is SVGAGI. This CDR3 is built from 15 residues. With 5 bases removed from V and 0 bases from J, the gap between germline ends came to 14 bases. The CDR3 DNA is TGTGCCAGCAGTCGACAGTACCAAAGCTCCTACGAGCAGTACTTC. The encoded protein is CASSRQYQSSYEQYF.

The V and J genes are TRBV5-6 and TRBJ1-6; 10 bases map to TRBD1. V gave up 0 bases and J gave up 14 bases; unmatched junction bases: 8. The CDR3 consists of 15 residues. Germline CDR1 is SGHDT and CDR2 is YYEEEE. The CDR3 DNA reads TGTGCCAGCAGCTTGGTAGGGACAGGGGCCAGCTCCCTCCACTTT. Encoded protein: CASSLVGTGASSLHF. The full variable domain, completed using reference TRBV5-6 and TRBJ1-6, is DAGVTQSPTHLIKTRGQQVTLRCSPKSGHDTVSWYQQALGQGPQFIFQYYEEEERQRGNFPDRFSGHQFPNYSSELNVNALLLGDSALYLCASSLVGTGASSLHFGNGTRLTVT.

This rearrangement joins TRBV6-5 to TRBJ2-7; no definite D call. The CDR3 contains 14 residues. Trimming took 6 bases from V and 3 from J, leaving 15 bases between them. Germline V lookup: CDR1 MNHEY, CDR2 SVGAGI. CDR3: CASSRLDNNYEQYF. CDR3 coding DNA: TGTGCCAGCAGCCGTCTCGATAATAACTACGAGCAGTACTTC.

The CDR3 reads CASSEGQFYEQYF. The CDR3 DNA reads TGTGCCAGCAGCGAAGGACAGTTTTACGAGCAGTACTTC. V is TRBV7-9 and J is TRBJ2-7, with D perhaps TRBD1 (6 bases). Germline assignment: CDR1 SEHNR and CDR2 FQNEAQ (reference sequence). V lost 5 bases to trimming and J lost 4 bases, with 12 bases between them. This CDR3 is 13 amino acids long.

A note on this clone: At one end the junction does not follow the germline gene, possibly because of a read error. This chain's CDR3 is CAWSPRTSGVEHF. DNA for the CDR3: TGTGCCTGGAGTCCCCGGACTAGCGGGGTAGAGCACTTC. The rearrangement links TRBV30 to TRBJ2-7; 12 nucleotides line up with TRBD2. CDR1 and CDR2 from the germline V gene are GTSNPN and SVGIG (reference sequence). There are 13 residues in the CDR3.

The CDR3 sequence is CASRITGGGNQPQHF. For the CDR3, the DNA is TGTGCCAGTAGGATTACAGGGGGAGGCAATCAGCCCCAGCATTTT. This rearrangement joins TRBV19 to TRBJ1-5; TRBD1 matches 8 bases. CDR3 length: 15 residues. V dropped 6 bases and J dropped 2; count of bases not matched to a gene: 6. Per the germline V gene, CDR1 is LNHDA and CDR2 is SQIVND (reference sequence).

This clone has a single count. The rearrangement joins TRBV7-2 to TRBJ1-2; D may be TRBD1 (6 bases). Between the trimmed V and J ends, which lost 3 bases and 7 bases, there was a span of 12 bases. Germline values: CDR1 SGHTA, CDR2 FQGNSA. The CDR3 loop spans 13 amino acids. The CDR3 spells CASSFTGSGGYTF. For the CDR3, the DNA is TGTGCCAGCAGCTTTACAGGGTCCGGTGGCTACACCTTC.

The chain's CDR3 is CASTEEGTGGGQPQHF. DNA for the CDR3: TGTGCCAGCACCGAGGAGGGGACAGGGGGCGGTCAGCCCCAGCATTTT. This sequence joins TRBV2 and TRBJ1-5; 12 nucleotides agree with TRBD1. Per germline, CDR1 SNHLY and CDR2 FYNNEI. The CDR3 runs 16 residues. With V trimmed by 7 bases and J by 6 bases, 10 bases remained unmatched.

This rearrangement joins TRBV19 to TRBJ1-2, with D perhaps TRBD1 (5 bases). V was cut by 2 bases and J by 8 bases, with 12 bases left in between. The CDR3 has 13 residues. Germline CDR1 and CDR2: LNHDA and SQIVND (reference sequence). The CDR3 sequence: CASSIMGLGGYTF. CDR3 sequence (DNA): TGTGCCAGTAGTATAATGGGACTAGGGGGCTACACCTTC.

V gene TRBV5-1 combines with J gene TRBJ2-5, with 8 nucleotides matching TRBD2. Trimming at V came to 4 bases and at J to 2 bases, leaving 7 bases not matched to a gene. In germline, CDR1 is SGHRS, CDR2 YFSETQ. The CDR3 sequence is 15 residues long. CDR3 loop: CASSPETSGQETQYF. The CDR3 coding sequence is TGCGCCAGCAGCCCGGAAACTAGCGGACAAGAGACCCAGTACTTC.

In its sample, this clone was seen a few times. The gene calls are TRBV3-1 (or the pseudogene TRBV3-2) and TRBJ1-2, with TRBD1 identical over 7 bases. The V and J ends lost 4 bases and 4 bases, in that order; junction bases with no gene match: 12. Germline CDR1 is LGHDT and CDR2 is YNNKEL (reference sequence). The CDR3 loop spans 16 amino acids. The CDR3 loop is CASSPGTAVFGYGYTF. The DNA for the CDR3 is TGTGCCAGCAGCCCCGGGACAGCTGTTTTTGGCTATGGCTACACCTTC.

This clone was observed once. J is TRBJ1-5 and V is TRBV6-6; TRBD1 matches at 7 bases. The V segment lost 8 bases and the J segment 1 base; nucleotides outside the gene matches: 5. The CDR3 totals 14 residues. Germline V gene data show CDR1 as MNHNY and CDR2 as SVGAGI (reference sequence). The CDR3 DNA reads TGTGCCAGCTTTCTACAGGGGAGCAATCAGCCCCAGCATTTT. Translating gives CASFLQGSNQPQHF.

This chain joins TRBV7-2 and TRBJ2-1; tentatively, D is TRBD2 (6 bases). Trimming removed 4 bases at V and 3 bases at J, with 16 bases between. The CDR3 sequence is 16 residues long. CDR1 SGHTA and CDR2 FQGNSA come from the germline V gene. CDR3 sequence reads: CASSSGRRAFYNEQFF. The DNA of the CDR3 is TGTGCCAGCAGCTCAGGGCGGAGGGCCTTCTACAATGAGCAGTTCTTC.

Here the CDR3 reads CASKQGGYSNQPQHF. CDR3 sequence (DNA): TGTGCCAGTAAGCAGGGAGGATATAGCAATCAGCCCCAGCATTTT. The chain recombines TRBV19 with TRBJ1-5, with D possibly being TRBD1 (5 bases). V was trimmed by 7 bases and J by 0 bases, leaving 13 bases between them. Germline V gene data show CDR1 as LNHDA and CDR2 as SQIVND (reference sequence). The CDR3 loop spans 15 amino acids.

The chain combines TRBV29-1 with TRBJ1-1; TRBD1 might be the D (6 bases). V was trimmed by 6 bases and J by 1 base, leaving 9 bases between them. The CDR3 sequence is 12 residues long. From germline, CDR1 is SQVTM and CDR2 ANQGSEA. CDR3 sequence (DNA): TGCAGCGTCCAAGGGGGGAACACTGAAGCTTTCTTT. As protein: CSVQGGNTEAFF.

This clone was observed a handful of times. The chain recombines TRBV20-1 with TRBJ1-3; maybe TRBD1 (5 bases). The CDR3 runs to 11 residues. Trimming shortened V by 7 bases and J by 6 bases, and 10 bases separated the two germline ends. Germline V gene data show CDR1 as DFQATT and CDR2 as SNEGSKA (reference sequence). CDR3 DNA sequence: TGCAGTGTTCAGGGTCCAAACACCATATATTTT. Its translation: CSVQGPNTIYF.

This clone appeared once. The chain employs TRBV14 and TRBJ1-1; D is uncertain. V was clipped by 4 bases and J by 1 base, with 7 bases between them. CDR1 and CDR2 (germline): SGHDN, FVKESK. The CDR3 length is 13 residues. DNA of the CDR3: TGTGCCAGCAGCCCCTATGGGAACACTGAAGCTTTCTTT. Residues: CASSPYGNTEAFF. Full variable domain (rest looked up from reference TRBV14 and TRBJ1-1): EAGVTQFPSHSVIEKGQTVTLRCDPISGHDNLYWYRRVMGKEIKFLLHFVKESKQDESGMPNNRFLAERTGGTYSTLKVQPAELEDSGVYFCASSPYGNTEAFFGQGTRLTVV.

This clone was seen a handful of times. The rearrangement uses TRBV6-1 and TRBJ2-1, with 11 bases lining up with TRBD2. CDR3 size: 16 residues. Looked up from germline, CDR1 is MNHNS and CDR2 is SASEGT. V trimming: 1 base; J trimming: 4 bases; junction bases outside the gene matches: 3. The CDR3 DNA follows: TGTGCCAGCAGTGAAGGACTAGCGGGACCTTACAATGAGCAGTTCTTC. Translated: CASSEGLAGPYNEQFF.

This clone was found once. This rearrangement joins TRBV19 to TRBJ1-4; 7 bases map to TRBD1. The CDR3 is 16 residues long. Trimming at V came to 1 base and at J to 7 bases, leaving 9 bases not matched to a gene. Germline loops: CDR1 LNHDA, CDR2 SQIVND (reference sequence). CDR3 in DNA: TGTGCCAGTAGTATAGCCGCGACAGGGTCGGGTGAAAAACTGTTTTTT. Protein sequence: CASSIAATGSGEKLFF. Together with reference TRBV19 and TRBJ1-4, the CDR3 gives the full variable domain: DGGITQSPKYLFRKEGQNVTLSCEQNLNHDAMYWYRQDPGQGLRLIYYSQIVNDFQKGDIAEGYSVSREKKESFPLTVTSAQKNPTAFYLCASSIAATGSGEKLFFGSGTQLSVL.

The rearrangement joins TRBV7-9 to TRBJ1-4, with 8 bases identical to TRBD1. Trimming removed 4 bases from V and 2 bases from J; junction bases left unmatched: 3. The CDR3 is 15 amino acids. Looked up from germline, CDR1 is SEHNR and CDR2 is FQNEAQ (reference sequence). The chain's CDR3 is CASSSGQGTNEKLFF. In DNA, the CDR3 is TGTGCCAGCAGCTCCGGACAGGGTACTAATGAAAAACTGTTTTTT. Using reference TRBV7-9 and TRBJ1-4 for the parts outside the CDR3, the full variable domain is DTGVSQNPRHKITKRGQNVTFRCDPISEHNRLYWYRQTLGQGPEFLTYFQNEAQLEKSRLLSDRFSAERPKGSFSTLEIQRTEQGDSAMYLCASSSGQGTNEKLFFGSGTQLSVL.

The chain is built from TRBV13 and TRBJ2-1; no clear D. This CDR3 comprises 14 residues. CDR1 PRHDT and CDR2 FYEKMQ come from the germline V gene (reference sequence). V was trimmed by 0 bases and J by 3 bases, leaving 6 bases between them. The chain's CDR3 is CASSLGQVYNEQFF. CDR3 DNA: TGTGCCAGCAGCTTAGGGCAGGTCTACAATGAGCAGTTCTTC.

The rearrangement joins TRBV15 to TRBJ2-7; perhaps D is TRBD1 or TRBD2 (5 bases each). There are 16 residues in the CDR3. Per germline, CDR1 LNHNV and CDR2 YYDKDF (reference sequence). The V end lost 0 bases, the J end lost 2 bases, and 14 bases lay between the germline ends. CDR3 bases: TGTGCCACCAGCAGAGATGGGGGTCTAACTACCTACGAGCAGTACTTC. Residues: CATSRDGGLTTYEQYF.

The chain carries TRBV3-1 (or the pseudogene TRBV3-2) and TRBJ1-2; unclear D gene. This CDR3 has 15 residues. Germline loops: CDR1 LGHDT, CDR2 YNNKEL (reference sequence). The V end lost 1 base, the J end lost 6 bases, and 15 bases lay between the germline ends. Written as DNA, the CDR3 is TGTGCCAGCAGCCAAGTCAGGAGGGATAGGAATGGCTACACCTTC. Residues: CASSQVRRDRNGYTF.

The rearrangement uses TRBV5-1 and TRBJ2-2; the D call may be TRBD1 or TRBD2 (5 bases each). CDR1 is SGHRS, CDR2 YFSETQ, per germline. Trimming pared 3 bases from V and 4 bases from J, leaving 19 bases between. The CDR3 loop spans 17 amino acids. The CDR3 nucleotides are TGCGCCAGCAGCTCGGGGCCTAGTTTGGGTTCCACCGGGGAGCTGTTTTTT. This gives the protein CASSSGPSLGSTGELFF. Together with reference TRBV5-1 and TRBJ2-2, the CDR3 gives the full variable domain: KAGVTQTPRYLIKTRGQQVTLSCSPISGHRSVSWYQQTPGQGLQFLFEYFSETQRNKGNFPGRFSGRQFSNSRSEMNVSTLELGDSALYLCASSSGPSLGSTGELFFGEGSRLTVL.

The chain combines TRBV29-1 with TRBJ1-1, with D uncertain. This CDR3 has 12 amino acids. Germline values: CDR1 SQVTM, CDR2 ANQGSEA. The V end was cut by 6 bases, the J end by 0 bases, with 8 bases between. The CDR3 nucleotides read TGCAGCGTGACACCCATGAACACTGAAGCTTTCTTT. Encoded protein: CSVTPMNTEAFF. The variable domain in full, completed from reference TRBV29-1 and TRBJ1-1, reads SAVISQKPSRDICQRGTSLTIQCQVDSQVTMMFWYRQQPGQSLTLIATANQGSEATYESGFVIDKFPISRPNLTFSTLTVSNMSPEDSSIYLCSVTPMNTEAFFGQGTRLTVV.